This T cell receptor (beta chain) was found in a study of T-cell reconstitution after alpha-beta-depleted transplantation in children. General study results and limits: Expanded graft clones numbering several hundred reportedly gave rise to alpha-beta T cells about two months after transplant. Some patients owed their high day-60 TCRbeta diversity to surviving recipient T cells and thymic progenitors.

Construction of the TCRbeta library involved unique molecular identifiers. TCRdb redid the calling of the PCR reads with MiXCR, one entry per CDR3 protein. The sample holds hundreds of thousands of distinct CDR3 sequences, over 10% seen once. Germline lookup yields CDR1 MDHEN and CDR2 SYDVKM. V shed 7 bases and J shed 1 base, with 14 bases lying between them. The CDR3 totals 14 residues. Details on this clonotype: As yet, its antigen is unknown.

The TCR sequence derives from a male patient younger than 18 who had a stem cell transplant for acute myeloid leukemia, so the T cells may come from the graft donor. This specimen consisted of PBMCs, mostly from graft donor cells, obtained 360 days after TCRalphabeta/CD19-depleted stem cell transplant. This chain joins TRBV28 and TRBJ2-7; tentative D call: TRBD1 (7 bases). The chain's CDR3 is CASILAGGSYEQYF. CDR3 DNA sequence: TGTGCCAGCATATTGGCAGGGGGGTCCTACGAGCAGTACTTC. Variable domain in full (rest from reference TRBV28 and TRBJ2-7): DVKVTQSSRYLVKRTGEKVFLECVQDMDHENMFWYRQDPGLGLRLIYFSYDVKMKEKGDIPEGYSVSREKKERFSLILESASTNQTSMYLCASILAGGSYEQYFGPGTRLTVT.